This T cell receptor beta chain was found in a study of cytomegalovirus exposure and HLA in healthy donors. The study ran its PCR with 60 Vbeta and 13 Jbeta primers. Sequencing was performed with immunoSEQ multiplex PCR; in TCRdb, only in-frame clones are kept and a portion is missing. The table shows some 190,000 clones, with around 87% occurring only once. A note on this clone: The antigen is undetermined.

Study results and caveats: The authors considered a cluster of highly shared sequence variants likely to be a sequencing artifact. The study labeled around 160 TCR beta chains cytomegalovirus-associated. By HLA locus, TCR association rates varied in a later analysis, with DRB1 showing the most and HLA-C the fewest.

Trimming shortened V by 2 bases and J by 0 bases, and 14 bases separated the two germline ends. CDR1 is ENHRY and CDR2 is SYGVKD in the germline V gene. The CDR3 length is 17 residues. Specimen: PBMCs. The chain employs TRBV10-3 and TRBJ2-1; a possible D gene is TRBD1 (6 bases). This receptor was taken from a man in his thirties or forties in good health and CMV-seronegative. The CDR3 spells CAISEELGTSSYNEQFF. The CDR3 DNA reads as TGTGCCATCAGTGAGGAATTAGGGACAAGCTCCTACAATGAGCAGTTCTTC.